This entry is about one T cell receptor (beta chain). These data originate in a study of T-cell memory formation after mild COVID-19. TCRdb reprocessed the 5' RACE reads via MiXCR and lists one record per CDR3 protein. Of a few hundred thousand distinct CDR3 sequences detected, about 20% appear once; the ten largest clones hold about 8.2%. This CDR3 contains 14 residues. Trimming took 6 bases from V and 2 from J; bases not matched to a gene: 4. Sequenced input: PBMCs or a T cell subset sorted from them (not recorded which). J is TRBJ2-1 and V is TRBV12-3 or TRBV12-4; 7 bases match TRBD1. This clonotype was obtained from an adult woman who had mild COVID-19 (a few samples of this study predate the infection). Cell type and time point are not known. DNA of the CDR3: TGTGCCAGCAGCGAGACAGGGACCTACAATGAGCAGTTCTTC. Translation gives CASSETGTYNEQFF.